This TCR beta chain emerged from a study of CD8+ T cells in alopecia areata. Extraction and reverse transcription of RNA yielded cDNA as the sequencing template. Generated by immunoSEQ multiplex PCR, the TCRdb table keeps only in-frame clones and is missing some. In the table there are 110,000 to 150,000 clones, 40% to 55% of which are singletons. The CDR3 loop spans 14 amino acids. V was shortened by 2 bases and J by 6 bases, with 12 bases between the two germline ends. The V gene's germline CDR1 is SGHRS and CDR2 YFSETQ. This clone was seen more than once but under ten times. This chain connects TRBV5-1 to TRBJ2-1, with D perhaps matching TRBD1 (6 bases). The receptor's source is a human donor with alopecia areata. This specimen was CD4+ T cells sorted from blood, taken at week 0. The CDR3 nucleotides are TGCGCCAGCAGCTTCGCAGGACAGAGCAATGAGCAGTTCTTC. Translated, it gives CASSFAGQSNEQFF. Variable domain in full (rest from reference TRBV5-1 and TRBJ2-1): KAGVTQTPRYLIKTRGQQVTLSCSPISGHRSVSWYQQTPGQGLQFLFEYFSETQRNKGNFPGRFSGRQFSNSRSEMNVSTLELGDSALYLCASSFAGQSNEQFFGPGTRLTVL.